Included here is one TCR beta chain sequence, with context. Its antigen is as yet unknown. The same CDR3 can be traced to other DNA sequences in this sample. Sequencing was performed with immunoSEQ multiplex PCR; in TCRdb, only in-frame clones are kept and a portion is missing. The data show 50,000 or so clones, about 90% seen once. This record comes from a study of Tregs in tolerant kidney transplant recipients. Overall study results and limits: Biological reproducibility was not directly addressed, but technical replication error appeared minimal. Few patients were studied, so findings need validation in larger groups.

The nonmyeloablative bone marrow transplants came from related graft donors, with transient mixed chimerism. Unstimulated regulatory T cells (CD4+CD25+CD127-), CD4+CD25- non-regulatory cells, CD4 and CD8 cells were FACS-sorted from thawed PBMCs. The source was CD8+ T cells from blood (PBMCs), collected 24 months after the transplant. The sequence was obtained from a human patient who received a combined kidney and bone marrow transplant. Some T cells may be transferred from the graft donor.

CDR3 amino acids: CASSVDPGQGQSPLHF. As DNA, the CDR3 is TGTGCCAGCAGCGTAGATCCGGGACAGGGTCAATCCCCCCTCCACTTT. The chain links TRBV9 to TRBJ1-6; TRBD1 aligns across 9 bases. Germline V gene lookup returns CDR1 SGDLS and CDR2 YYNGEE. The trim removed 0 bases at V and 13 bases at J, leaving 11 bases unmatched. CDR3 length equals 16 residues.